The 11 T cell receptor beta chains reported below all come from one sample, sequenced in a study of cytomegalovirus exposure and HLA in healthy donors. A multiplex PCR was run with 60 Vbeta primers and 13 Jbeta primers. Assay: immunoSEQ multiplex PCR; the TCRdb copy retains only in-frame clones and omits some. The sample has some 120,000 clones; more than 60% are singletons. The sample consisted of PBMCs. The receptors derive from a woman aged 40 to 50 in good health and CMV-seronegative.

This sequence joins TRBV7-9 and TRBJ1-1, with 7 bases fitting TRBD1. The ends lost 5 bases at V and 1 base at J; junction bases unmatched: 10. The CDR3 consists of 16 residues. Germline CDR1 SEHNR, CDR2 FQNEAQ (reference sequence). The CDR3: CASSQGPGQKNTEAFF. In nucleotides, the CDR3 is TGTGCCAGCAGCCAGGGACCGGGACAGAAGAACACTGAAGCTTTCTTT.

The V and J genes are TRBV7-2 and TRBJ2-7; tentative D call: TRBD2 (6 bases). V was trimmed by 4 bases and J by 2 bases, leaving 9 bases between them. The CDR3 extends over 13 amino acids. Germline V gene sequence: CDR1 SGHTA, CDR2 FQGNSA. Here the CDR3 reads CASSSGLPYEQYF. The CDR3 DNA sequence: TGTGCCAGCAGCTCGGGACTGCCCTACGAGCAGTACTTC. Full variable domain (missing parts from reference TRBV7-2 and TRBJ2-7): GAGVSQSPSNKVTEKGKDVELRCDPISGHTALYWYRQSLGQGLEFLIYFQGNSAPDKSGLPSDRFSAERTGGSVSTLTIQRTQQEDSAVYLCASSSGLPYEQYFGPGTRLTVT.

The J gene is TRBJ2-1, the V gene TRBV5-8, with a tentative D call TRBD2 (5 bases). The CDR3 sequence is 11 residues long. The germline V and J ends were trimmed by 0 bases and 12 bases, with 7 bases remaining between them. Germline CDR1 SGHTS, CDR2 YDEGEE. The CDR3 is CASSLAGMQFF. CDR3 sequence (DNA): TGTGCCAGCAGCTTGGCGGGAATGCAGTTCTTC. Together with reference TRBV5-8 and TRBJ2-1, the CDR3 gives the full variable domain: EAGVTQSPTHLIKTRGQQATLRCSPISGHTSVYWYQQALGLGLQFLLWYDEGEERNRGNFPPRFSGRQFPNYSSELNVNALELEDSALYLCASSLAGMQFFGPGTRLTVL.

The chain joins TRBV6-5 to TRBJ1-1; maybe TRBD1 (5 bases). CDR1 MNHEY and CDR2 SVGAGI come from the germline V gene. This CDR3 is built from 14 residues. Trimming stripped 10 bases from V and 1 base from J, with 16 bases between. In DNA form, the CDR3 reads TGTGCCACCGAGTTCGGGACTCGGAACACTGAAGCTTTCTTT. This gives the protein CATEFGTRNTEAFF.

The V and J genes are TRBV6-4 and TRBJ2-3; TRBD2 agrees at 7 bases. After removal of 2 bases from V and 3 bases from J, the junction contained 5 bases not matched to a gene. Germline loops: CDR1 MRHNA, CDR2 SNTAGT. The CDR3 sequence is 15 residues long. The CDR3 bases are TGTGCCAGCAGTGACGGTCGGGGGGAAACAGATACGCAGTATTTT. Amino acid sequence: CASSDGRGETDTQYF.

The V and J genes are TRBV5-6 and TRBJ2-7, with D unresolved. The CDR3 sequence is 11 residues long. V lost 5 bases and J lost 0, with 3 bases in between. Germline V CDR1 and CDR2: SGHDT, YYEEEE. This chain's CDR3 is CASRSSYEQYF. The CDR3 nucleotides are TGTGCCAGCAGGAGCTCCTACGAGCAGTACTTC.

CDR3 DNA: TGTGCCAGCAGCAAAGTCCAGTTGTTACGCTACGAGCAGTACTTC. As protein: CASSKVQLLRYEQYF. The chain joins TRBV21-1 to TRBJ2-7; TRBD1 is taken as the D call from the table, unchecked against the DNA. TRBV21-1 is shown as a pseudogene. The CDR3 loop spans 15 amino acids.

This clone was counted once. The chain is built from TRBV25-1 and TRBJ2-5, with a weak D call TRBD2 (5 bases). Trimming stripped 1 base from V and 7 bases from J, with 13 bases between. This CDR3 is 14 amino acids long. Germline V gene lookup returns CDR1 MGHDK and CDR2 SYGVNS. CDR3 sequence (DNA): TGTGCCAGCAGTGAATTACGGGGAATGGGGACCCAGTACTTC. Encoded protein: CASSELRGMGTQYF.

The chain links TRBV25-1 to TRBJ2-7; TRBD2 is a possible D gene (5 bases). Germline V CDR1 and CDR2: MGHDK, SYGVNS. The CDR3 spans 12 residues. V lost 5 bases to trimming and J lost 3 bases, with 8 bases between them. The CDR3 here is CASSYGGYEQYF. CDR3 sequence (DNA): TGTGCCAGCAGTTATGGAGGCTACGAGCAGTACTTC.

V and J are TRBV9 and TRBJ2-7, with TRBD1 matching over 8 bases. Germline-derived CDR1 and CDR2 are SGDLS and YYNGEE. The CDR3 covers 15 residues. V gave up 0 bases and J gave up 2 bases; unmatched junction bases: 4. The CDR3 DNA follows: TGTGCCAGCAGCGTAGACAGGGGGTATGCCTACGAGCAGTACTTC. Translation gives CASSVDRGYAYEQYF.

The genes are TRBV7-2 and TRBJ2-7; 10 positions agree with TRBD2. This CDR3 is built from 15 residues. The V gene's germline CDR1 is SGHTA and CDR2 FQGNSA. Trimming cost V 3 bases and J 2 bases; bases outside gene matches: 4. CDR3 nucleotides: TGTGCCAGCAGCTTCGACACTAGCGGGACCTACGAGCAGTACTTC. This codes for CASSFDTSGTYEQYF.